Given below is one T cell receptor (beta chain) in context. The germline V gene encodes CDR1 MNHEY and CDR2 SVGAGI. Trimming cost V 7 bases and J 1 base; bases outside gene matches: 5. There are 15 residues in the CDR3. The sample originates from a study of Ad26.COV2.S vaccination and SARS-CoV-2 variants. About the study: Ad26.COV2.S shots went into the muscle once or twice, 56 days apart.

Assay used: immunoSEQ multiplex PCR; TCRdb lists only in-frame clones, some missing. The table records 440,000 or so clones, roughly 88% of them present only once. As to treatment: around 19 received Ad26.COV2.S at low or high dose, single or two shots; about five received placebo; per-sample allocation not given. Specimen acquisition occurred on day 63 following the initial vaccine or placebo injection. The donor was a Boston adult aged 18-55 years. The origin of this receptor is a person between 18 and 65 years old who received the Ad26.COV2.S COVID-19 vaccine or a placebo. The chain employs TRBV6-5 and TRBJ2-7, with 12 nucleotides matching TRBD2. This specimen was peripheral blood, taken in a trial of Ad26.COV2.S vaccine versus placebo. The CDR3 loop reads CASTHTSGRSYEQYF. The CDR3, as DNA: TGTGCCAGCACGCATACTAGCGGGAGGTCCTACGAGCAGTACTTC.